The 14 T cell receptor beta chains below were found in one sample sequenced in a study of neurological immune-mediated disorders. A single record per CDR3 protein comes from TCRdb applying MiXCR to the 5' RACE reads. The sample holds approximately 48,000 distinct CDR3 sequences, more than 9.5% seen once. This sample's time point: longitudinal time-point 3. Sequencing was performed on PBMCs. The receptors come from a male donor with HTLV-1-associated myelopathy (HAM/TSP).

In its sample, this clonotype was seen many times. The chain carries TRBV5-1 and TRBJ2-5, with TRBD2 identical over 10 bases. Trimming took 1 base from V and 1 from J; bases not matched to a gene: 1. The CDR3 runs 15 residues. Germline values: CDR1 SGHRS, CDR2 YFSETQ. CDR3 region: CASSLLAGGQETQYF. The CDR3 DNA reads TGCGCCAGCAGCTTGTTAGCGGGGGGCCAAGAGACCCAGTACTTC. Full variable domain (outside the CDR3, taken from reference TRBV5-1 and TRBJ2-5): KAGVTQTPRYLIKTRGQQVTLSCSPISGHRSVSWYQQTPGQGLQFLFEYFSETQRNKGNFPGRFSGRQFSNSRSEMNVSTLELGDSALYLCASSLLAGGQETQYFGPGTRLLVL.

This clonotype was counted ten times or more. The chain employs TRBV2 and TRBJ2-7, with D perhaps TRBD1 (5 bases). V shed 1 base and J shed 3 bases, with 16 bases lying between them. The CDR3 has 16 residues. Per germline, CDR1 SNHLY and CDR2 FYNNEI. As DNA, the CDR3 is TGTGCCAGCAGTGAAGAGTTCCGAGACAGTTACTACGAGCAGTACTTC. This sequence encodes CASSEEFRDSYYEQYF.

This clonotype was recorded many times. The chain joins TRBV6-4 to TRBJ2-6; D not certain. Germline lookup yields CDR1 MRHNA and CDR2 SNTAGT. V shed 3 bases and J shed 4 bases, with 7 bases lying between them. CDR3 length: 14 residues. In nucleotides, the CDR3 is TGTGCCAGCAGTGATAAGACCGGGGCCAACGTCCTGACTTTC. As protein: CASSDKTGANVLTF.

This CDR3 reads CSARSSGGYTDTQYF. The CDR3 DNA sequence: TGCAGTGCTAGATCCAGCGGGGGATACACAGATACGCAGTATTTT. The V and J genes are TRBV20-1 and TRBJ2-3; TRBD2 agrees at 8 bases. V shed 2 bases and J 2 bases; nucleotides not matched to a gene: 6. This CDR3 spans 15 amino acids. Germline V gives CDR1 DFQATT, CDR2 SNEGSKA (reference sequence).

Many counts were recorded for this clonotype. This sequence joins TRBV12-3 or TRBV12-4 and TRBJ1-5; D remains ambiguous. Trimming stripped 6 bases from V and 5 bases from J, with 8 bases between. The CDR3 has 12 residues. CDR3 sequence reads: CASSPADQPQHF. The CDR3 DNA is TGTGCCAGCAGCCCCGCGGATCAGCCCCAGCATTTT.

This clonotype was seen repeatedly, ten times or more. The rearrangement links TRBV24-1 to TRBJ1-1; D not certain. V dropped 4 bases and J dropped 4 bases, with 9 bases sitting between them. The CDR3 spans 13 residues. Germline V gives CDR1 KGHDR, CDR2 SFDVKD. This CDR3 reads CATSDSSGTEAFF. CDR3 sequence (DNA): TGTGCCACCAGTGACTCAAGTGGCACTGAAGCTTTCTTT.

This clonotype was counted at least ten times. The chain has TRBV20-1 and TRBJ2-3; the D is unclear. The CDR3 has 14 residues. Germline V gives CDR1 DFQATT, CDR2 SNEGSKA (reference sequence). Trimming shortened V by 0 bases and J by 5 bases, and 12 bases separated the two germline ends. CDR3 DNA sequence: TGCAGTGCTAGAGATCTCGGTATTGAAGATACGCAGTATTTT. As protein: CSARDLGIEDTQYF.

This clonotype was picked up many times. This sequence joins TRBV10-1 and TRBJ1-6, with D possibly matching TRBD1 (6 bases). The V end was cut by 7 bases, the J end by 5 bases, with 9 bases between. Germline V gene lookup returns CDR1 WNHNN and CDR2 SYGVQD (reference sequence). The CDR3 has 13 residues. The CDR3 bases are TGCGCCAGCAACCGGGACAATAATTCACCCCTCCACTTT. This translates into CASNRDNNSPLHF.

This clonotype has ten or more counts. The chain employs TRBV20-1 and TRBJ2-1; D unclear. Trimming stripped 3 bases from V and 1 base from J, with 10 bases between. In germline, CDR1 is DFQATT, CDR2 SNEGSKA (reference sequence). This CDR3 is built from 14 residues. Here the CDR3 DNA reads TGCAGTGCTAGTTGGGCGGCTTCCTACAATGAGCAGTTCTTC. This translates into CSASWAASYNEQFF.

This clonotype appeared many times. The chain recombines TRBV6-2 or TRBV6-3 with TRBJ1-1; the D gene is possibly TRBD1 (5 bases). This CDR3 region has 13 residues. V was cut by 2 bases and J by 7 bases, with 11 bases left in between. Looked up from germline, CDR1 is MNHEY and CDR2 is SVGEGT. CDR3 nucleotide sequence: TGTGCCAGCAGTTACCCAGGGTACGGTGAAGCTTTCTTT. This encodes CASSYPGYGEAFF.

The V and J genes are TRBV27 and TRBJ2-1; TRBD2 matches at 7 bases. Germline V gene sequence: CDR1 MNHEY, CDR2 SMNVEV (reference sequence). Trimming removed 6 bases from V and 3 bases from J; junction bases left unmatched: 14. CDR3 length: 17 residues. CDR3 DNA: TGTGCCAGCAGGACTAACGGGCTAGCGGACTTCTACAATGAGCAGTTCTTC. Protein sequence: CASRTNGLADFYNEQFF.

The table lists this clonotype with many counts. The gene calls are TRBV5-1 and TRBJ2-5; 8 positions match TRBD2. The CDR3 has 15 amino acids. V was clipped by 2 bases and J by 2 bases; unmatched bases: 5. Germline V CDR1 and CDR2: SGHRS, YFSETQ. The CDR3 DNA follows: TGCGCCAGCAGCTTTAGTCAGCGGGAGCAAGAGACCCAGTACTTC. Its protein product is CASSFSQREQETQYF.

This clonotype was seen repeatedly, ten times or more. This rearrangement joins TRBV7-9 to TRBJ1-5, with TRBD1 matching over 10 bases. Germline CDR1 SEHNR, CDR2 FQNEAQ (reference sequence). The trim removed 0 bases at V and 2 bases at J, leaving 1 base unmatched. The CDR3 totals 16 residues. The CDR3 DNA follows: TGTGCCAGCAGCTTAGCAGGGACAGGGGGCAATCAGCCCCAGCATTTT. It translates to CASSLAGTGGNQPQHF.

This clonotype was counted between two and nine times. The chain recombines TRBV6-5 with TRBJ2-1, with a weak D call TRBD2 (6 bases). V was pared by 2 bases and J by 0 bases, with 8 bases between. CDR3 length: 15 amino acids. The germline CDR1 and CDR2 sequences are MNHEY and SVGAGI. The CDR3 is CASSYAGSSYNEQFF. DNA for the CDR3: TGTGCCAGCAGTTACGCGGGAAGCTCCTACAATGAGCAGTTCTTC.